This T cell receptor beta chain was identified in a study of identical twins (dated by TCRdb to 2016 to 2017). Study-wide context: TCR alpha and beta repertoires from monozygotic twins, unrelated adults of various ages and cord blood were deep-sequenced to test whether fetal clonotypes persist. To rule out contamination, replicate twin experiments were performed at different times with different library preparation protocols.

Every donor was a healthy Caucasian. The twin cohort comprised three pairs of female monozygotic twins, all aged roughly 18 to 30 years. Positive isolation kits from Invitrogen were used to isolate CD4+ and CD8+ T cell populations. This clonotype was recorded a few times. Its target antigen remains unknown. No base qualities exist here, and no much larger clone lies one base off it. Library preparation employed 5' RACE. The instrument given in TCRdb is Illumina HiSeq 2000. Template switching introduced a universal primer binding site; the final cDNA contained a unique molecular identifier, enabling accurate counting of TCR cDNA molecules. First-strand cDNA for TCR alpha and beta chains was synthesized from specific primers in the conserved constant-segment region. To control for contamination, every cDNA library carried two barcodes: a SMART-Mk sample barcode plus Illumina barcodes. Two successive PCR steps introduced TruSeq adapter sequences along with Illumina sample barcodes. The TCR alpha and beta cDNA libraries were sequenced on the Illumina HiSeq platform using custom primers. Per the original workflow: Raw reads were processed with MiGEC to extract unique molecular identifiers, and MiXCR was used to determine CDR3 positions. For each individual, recombination models were inferred using an EM algorithm with the repgenHMM and IGoR tools. The analysis of shared clonotypes was done with the tcR package in R, with sharing normalized by the product of cloneset sizes. Out-of-frame nonproductive sequences were analyzed to study raw recombination free of thymic and clonal selection effects. TCRdb reprocessing: public reads trimmed at Q25 with fastp, clones called with MiXCR, in-frame beta chains kept. Every CDR3 protein is listed once, alongside the most common genes and DNA of its rows. The V and J calls follow TCRdb's processing rather than the paper's. The sample yields 400,000 to 650,000 distinct CDR3 sequences; approximately 22% were counted once. Roughly 0.91% of the sample is taken by the ten largest.

Findings and caveats that apply to the study as a whole: Conclusions relied on cross-sectional statistical analysis, since the same donors could not be followed over many years. Fewer insertions were carried by abundant cord blood beta clonotypes; a weaker similar trend was observed in young adult naive repertoires, while no such trend was observed in memory repertoires. A weaker excess of twin sharing was found in beta out-of-frame sequences because the signal-to-noise ratio was lowered by fewer shared sequences. In monozygotic twins, recombination models systematically underestimated out-of-frame TCR alpha sharing, but the models matched the sharing seen between unrelated individuals. Invariant T cells such as MAIT and iNKT could partly confound zero-insertion analyses, though diverse VJ usage argued against this for most clonotypes. Out-of-frame TCR alpha sequences shared between twins showed an excess of low generation-probability sequences compared with coincidental sharing between unrelated individuals.

Another study also made use of these data, one on T cells expressing NK-cell markers. Per the second study: In sorted CD3+CD56+NKG2C+, CD3+CD56+NKG2C- and CD3+CD56-NKG2C+ T-cell subsets from eight donors, TCR beta-chain repertoires were profiled. Seven of the eight sequenced donors were HCMV-seropositive and one was HCMV-seronegative. To restrict sorting to alphabetaTCR-expressing T cells, an anti-gammadeltaTCR antibody was added in several experiments. For more than 5 donors, the dominant CD3+CD56+NKG2C+ clonotypes were among the top 10 CD8+ clonotypes and accounted for roughly 1.0-7.5% of CD8+ T cells. Those dominant clonotypes were again the most abundant among CD3+CD56-NKG2C+ cells in a few donors, at 28.3-60.1%. Whether the expanded NKG2C-expressing T cell clones were specific for HCMV antigens remained unclear. All eight donors whose samples were sequenced were randomly selected healthy volunteers, three of them men and five women. HCMV serostatus was determined by detecting HCMV-specific IgG in serum with a commercial ELISA kit. MIGEC was used to demultiplex reads and group the reads by UMI, and MiTCR was used to assemble and quantify clonotypes. To exclude erroneous sequences, any TCR cDNA sequence not supported by at least two reads was discarded. The tcR package was used for downstream repertoire analysis, and clonotypes were matched between fractions using CDR3 nucleotide sequence together with V segment. VDJmatch was used to annotate antigen specificity against VDJdb, with one amino acid substitution in CDR3 permitted.

The sample comprised CD4+ T cells sorted from blood. The TCR sequence derives from a woman between 18 and 29 years old in good health.

The encoded CDR3 is CSASFRVTQNIQYF. The DNA sequence is given as TGCAGTGCTAGCTTTAGAGTCACCCAAAACATTCAGTACTTC. The sequence joins TRBV20-1 to TRBJ2-4; the D gene cannot be named for sure. Spanning cysteine to phenylalanine, the CDR3 consists of 14 amino acids. The entry retains the CDR3 DNA only, 42 bases that are in frame from base 1. CDR1 and CDR2 (DFQATT, SNEGSKA) derive from the germline V gene (reference sequence). The V and J ends are trimmed by 3 bases and 5 bases, leaving 14 bases between them.